This T cell receptor (beta chain) is from a study of T-cell memory formation after mild COVID-19. From germline, CDR1 is SGHDN and CDR2 FVKESK. V dropped 1 base and J dropped 6 bases, with 10 bases sitting between them. This CDR3 region has 13 residues. This clonotype was counted a few times. 5'RACE primed at constant segments yielded TCR alpha and TCR beta cDNA libraries bearing sample barcodes and UMIs. MiXCR, run by TCRdb on the 5' RACE reads, gives a single entry per CDR3 protein. The sample lists about 600,000 distinct CDR3 sequences, about 20% occurring once. Material for sequencing was PBMCs or a T cell subset sorted from them (not recorded which). The sequence came from an adult woman who had mild COVID-19 (a few samples of this study predate the infection). Cell type and time point are not known. The rearrangement uses TRBV14 and TRBJ2-7, with D possibly being TRBD1 (5 bases). The CDR3 loop reads CASSQVQVSEQYF. CDR3 coding DNA: TGTGCCAGCAGCCAAGTACAGGTCTCCGAGCAGTACTTC.